A single sample is the source of the 4 T cell receptor beta chains below, sequenced in a study of cytomegalovirus exposure and HLA in healthy donors. The PCR contained 60 Vbeta and 13 Jbeta primers. Only in-frame clones appear in the TCRdb table, and some are missing; sequencing was by immunoSEQ multiplex PCR. Of fewer than 250,000 clones detected, approximately 81% appear once; the ten largest clones hold 2.5% to 3%. The specimen sequenced was PBMCs. The receptors shown here come from a man aged 25 to 40 in good health and CMV-seronegative.

The chain joins TRBV6-5 to TRBJ1-2, with D hard to call. The V gene's germline CDR1 is MNHEY and CDR2 SVGAGI. The CDR3 length is 13 residues. The V and J ends lost 6 bases and 4 bases respectively, with 12 bases between them. This chain's CDR3 is CASRVADGYGYTF. CDR3 nucleotides: TGTGCCAGCAGAGTAGCCGACGGCTATGGCTACACCTTC.

This CDR3 reads CASSPSPSVSSYEQYF. CDR3 bases: TGTGCCAGCAGCCCTAGCCCTTCAGTCTCCTCCTACGAGCAGTACTTC. The V gene is TRBV7-6, the J gene TRBJ2-7; TRBD2 might be the D (5 bases). Trimming removed 5 bases from V and 0 bases from J, with 17 bases in between. The CDR3 covers 16 residues. Germline values: CDR1 SGHVS, CDR2 FNYEAQ.

The rearrangement uses TRBV21-1 and TRBJ2-5; the tabulated D call, TRBD2, remains unverified against the DNA. TRBV21-1 is a recognized pseudogene. This CDR3 is built from 20 residues. The CDR3 region is CASSNGRGEEGGGRRETQYF. The CDR3 coding sequence is TGTGCCAGCAGCAACGGGAGGGGAGAGGAGGGCGGGGGTAGGAGGGAGACCCAGTACTTC.

The chain uses TRBV7-6 and TRBJ2-1; TRBD1 agrees at 7 bases. Per germline, CDR1 SGHVS and CDR2 FNYEAQ. The CDR3 has 14 amino acids. Trimming at V came to 5 bases and at J to 5 bases, leaving 6 bases not matched to a gene. The CDR3 bases are TGTGCCAGCAGCCTAGACAGGGTTAACAATGAGCAGTTCTTC. Amino acids: CASSLDRVNNEQFF.